This paragraph covers one T cell receptor (beta chain) sequence. This entry is derived from a study of CD8 T cells in Susac syndrome. Trimming took 0 bases from V and 5 from J, leaving 7 bases between them. The germline V gene encodes CDR1 LNHDA and CDR2 SQIVND (reference sequence). This CDR3 contains 13 residues. An input of about 0.45 to 1 ug of RNA was subjected to reverse transcription using random hexamers. The CDR3 of TCR beta was amplified by immunoSEQ multiplex PCR across 54 Vbeta and 13 Jbeta. Each CDR3 protein gets one entry after TCRdb re-called the immunoSEQ multiplex PCR reads with MiXCR. This sample has 250,000 or so distinct CDR3 sequences, with approximately 92% found just once. High-throughput TCR beta sequencing covered peripheral CD8+ and CD4+ T cells. FACS was used to enrich TEMRA cells, whereas the CD8+ and CD4+ T cells were obtained by negative isolation.

Material: CD4+ T cells from PBMCs. The clonotype originates from a human donor with multiple sclerosis. The chain combines TRBV19 with TRBJ1-2; D is undetermined. CDR3 loop: CASSIEVRYGYTF. CDR3 coding DNA: TGTGCCAGTAGTATAGAGGTGAGGTATGGCTACACCTTC.